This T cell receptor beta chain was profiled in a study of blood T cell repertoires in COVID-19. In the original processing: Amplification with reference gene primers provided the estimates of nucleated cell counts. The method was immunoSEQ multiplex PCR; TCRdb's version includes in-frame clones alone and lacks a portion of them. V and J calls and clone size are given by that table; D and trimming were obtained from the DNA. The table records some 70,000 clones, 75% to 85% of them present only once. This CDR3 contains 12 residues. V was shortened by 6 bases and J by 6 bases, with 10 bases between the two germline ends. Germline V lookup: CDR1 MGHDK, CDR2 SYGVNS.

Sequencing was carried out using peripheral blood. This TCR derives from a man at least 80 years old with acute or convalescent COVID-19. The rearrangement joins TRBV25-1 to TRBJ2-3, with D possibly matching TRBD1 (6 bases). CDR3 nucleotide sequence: TGTGCCAGCAGCGGGACATGGGATACGCAGTATTTT. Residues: CASSGTWDTQYF.